This entry lists 16 T cell receptor beta chains sequenced from one sample in a study of cytomegalovirus exposure and HLA in healthy donors. PCR primers comprised 60 Vbeta and 13 Jbeta primers. Here immunoSEQ multiplex PCR was the method, and the copy in TCRdb shows in-frame clones only, minus some. The table lists roughly 130,000 clones, under 85% of them singletons, with more than 0.75% in the top ten. The sample taken for sequencing was PBMCs. The receptors were sampled from a man aged 18 to 35 in good health and CMV-seronegative.

This rearrangement joins TRBV18 to TRBJ2-7, with 8 bases identical to TRBD1. The J segment lost 3 bases and the V segment lost 2 bases, leaving 6 bases of the junction unmatched. This CDR3 region has 15 residues. Germline V lookup: CDR1 KGHSH, CDR2 LQKENI. CDR3 amino acids: CASSPTDRVNYEQYF. The CDR3 DNA follows: TGTGCCAGCTCACCAACGGACAGGGTTAACTACGAGCAGTACTTC.

CDR3 DNA: TGTGCCAGCAGTGAAGTTAGGAGCGGAGAGACCCAGTACTTC. Protein product: CASSEVRSGETQYF. J is TRBJ2-5 and V is TRBV2, with a tentative D call TRBD2 (5 bases). The V and J ends lost 1 base and 4 bases respectively, with 10 bases between them. The CDR3 covers 14 residues. From germline, CDR1 is SNHLY and CDR2 FYNNEI.

There are a few counts of this clone. The rearrangement joins TRBV4-3 to TRBJ1-4, with D tentatively TRBD1 (6 bases). Trimming left V 0 bases short and J 7 bases short, with 15 bases between. Germline CDR1 is LGHNA and CDR2 is YSLEER. The CDR3 has 16 amino acids. This chain's CDR3 is CASSQDIPRGVEKLFF. The CDR3 nucleotides are TGCGCCAGCAGCCAAGATATCCCCAGGGGAGTTGAAAAACTGTTTTTT.

The DNA for the CDR3 is TGTGCCAGCAGGGATCCTCCTGGAGCTAGCCCCTACAATGAGCAGTTCTTC. It yields the protein CASRDPPGASPYNEQFF. The chain combines TRBV27 with TRBJ2-1, with a possible D match to TRBD2 (5 bases). From germline, CDR1 is MNHEY and CDR2 SMNVEV (reference sequence). The CDR3 contains 17 residues. The V gene lost 6 bases and the J gene lost 2 bases, with 20 bases spanning the gap.

The V gene is TRBV5-5, the J gene TRBJ1-4; 9 positions match TRBD1. Germline loops: CDR1 SGHKS, CDR2 YYEKEE (reference sequence). This CDR3 has 15 amino acids. Trimming took 4 bases from V and 5 from J; bases not matched to a gene: 6. In nucleotides, the CDR3 is TGTGCCAGCAGCCCGGGACAGGGACAAAATGAAAAACTGTTTTTT. As protein: CASSPGQGQNEKLFF. Supplemented by reference TRBV5-5 and TRBJ1-4, the full variable domain reads DAGVTQSPTHLIKTRGQQVTLRCSPISGHKSVSWYQQVLGQGPQFIFQYYEKEERGRGNFPDRFSARQFPNYSSELNVNALLLGDSALYLCASSPGQGQNEKLFFGSGTQLSVL.

This chain connects TRBV4-1 to TRBJ2-2, with D perhaps TRBD2 (6 bases). The CDR3 spans 16 residues. Germline V CDR1 and CDR2: MGHRA, YSYEKL. V gave up 0 bases and J gave up 4 bases, with 12 bases separating them. The DNA for the CDR3 is TGCGCCAGCAGCCAAGATGGGGGGTGGGGCACCGGGGAGCTGTTTTTT. Protein: CASSQDGGWGTGELFF.

This chain joins TRBV7-9 and TRBJ2-3; D is uncertain. Deletions cut 3 bases from V and 2 bases from J, with 6 bases between. This CDR3 has 13 residues. Per germline, CDR1 SEHNR and CDR2 FQNEAQ (reference sequence). As DNA, the CDR3 is TGTGCCAGCAGCTTGCTATACACAGATACGCAGTATTTT. This encodes CASSLLYTDTQYF.

The chain employs TRBV30 and TRBJ2-4, with D tentatively TRBD1 (6 bases). Deletions cut 4 bases from V and 4 bases from J, with 11 bases between. Germline V gene lookup returns CDR1 GTSNPN and CDR2 SVGIG (reference sequence). The CDR3 has 13 amino acids. The CDR3 loop is CAWTTGSKNIQYF. DNA of the CDR3: TGTGCCTGGACTACAGGGTCAAAAAACATTCAGTACTTC. Full variable domain (outside the CDR3, taken from reference TRBV30 and TRBJ2-4): SQTIHQWPATLVQPVGSPLSLECTVEGTSNPNLYWYRQAAGRGLQLLFYSVGIGQISSEVPQNLSASRPQDRQFILSSKKLLLSDSGFYLCAWTTGSKNIQYFGAGTRLSVL.

The chain has TRBV6-5 and TRBJ1-3; D is possibly TRBD1 (5 bases). Germline loops: CDR1 MNHEY, CDR2 SVGAGI. This CDR3 has 13 residues. V lost 6 bases to trimming and J lost 1 base, with 7 bases between them. CDR3 sequence: CASREGSGNTIYF. The CDR3 nucleotides are TGTGCCAGCAGGGAGGGGTCTGGAAACACCATATATTTT.

The chain joins TRBV5-1 to TRBJ2-7, with 8 bases aligning to TRBD1. The CDR3 loop spans 14 amino acids. Per germline, CDR1 SGHRS and CDR2 YFSETQ. Germline trimming cut 3 bases from V and 5 bases from J; bases unmatched to any gene: 7. This CDR3 is CASSSGTGIHEQYF. In DNA, the CDR3 is TGCGCCAGCAGCTCCGGGACAGGTATCCACGAGCAGTACTTC.

This chain uses TRBV25-1 with TRBJ2-5, with 11 nucleotides matching TRBD2. This CDR3 spans 16 amino acids. Per germline, CDR1 MGHDK and CDR2 SYGVNS. Losses at the gene ends were 5 bases for V and 4 bases for J; bases not matched to a gene: 9. The DNA of the CDR3 is TGTGCCAGCAGTAGACTTAGCGGGGGGGCCTCAGAGACCCAGTACTTC. Amino acids: CASSRLSGGASETQYF.

The chain employs TRBV7-2 and TRBJ2-2; TRBD1 aligns across 8 bases. V dropped 5 bases and J dropped 4; count of bases not matched to a gene: 9. The germline V gene has CDR1 SGHTA and CDR2 FQGNSA. This CDR3 comprises 16 residues. The CDR3 DNA reads as TGTGCCAGCAGCCGTCGACAGGGGAGAGGCACCGGGGAGCTGTTTTTT. Translating gives CASSRRQGRGTGELFF.

This clone turned up a few times. This rearrangement joins TRBV6-5 to TRBJ1-6, with TRBD1 matching 9 bases. The CDR3 length is 16 residues. After removal of 4 bases from V and 9 bases from J, the junction contained 10 bases not matched to a gene. Germline values: CDR1 MNHEY, CDR2 SVGAGI. CDR3 sequence (DNA): TGTGCCAGCAGTTCGACCGGGACAGGGCACCGTTCACCCCTCCACTTT. Encoded protein: CASSSTGTGHRSPLHF.

CDR3 loop: CASSTGRYNEQFF. The CDR3 region has the DNA TGTGCCAGCAGTACGGGGAGATACAATGAGCAGTTCTTC. The chain combines TRBV6-5 with TRBJ2-1, with D perhaps TRBD2 (5 bases). CDR1 is MNHEY and CDR2 is SVGAGI in the germline V gene. The CDR3 totals 13 residues. Trimming left V 5 bases short and J 4 bases short, with 9 bases between.

The J gene is TRBJ2-5, the V gene TRBV19; no clear D. The CDR3 is made up of 15 amino acids. CDR1 is LNHDA, CDR2 SQIVND, per germline (reference sequence). Between the trimmed V and J ends, which lost 0 bases and 1 base, there was a span of 9 bases. The CDR3 reads CASSIDRTAQETQYF. As DNA, the CDR3 is TGTGCCAGTAGTATAGATCGCACAGCCCAAGAGACCCAGTACTTC.

The CDR3 loop reads CASSIALTGQGAGEQFF. The CDR3 DNA sequence: TGTGCCAGTAGTATAGCCCTCACCGGACAGGGGGCCGGTGAGCAGTTCTTC. The chain joins TRBV19 to TRBJ2-1, with 11 bases aligning to TRBD1. The CDR3 runs to 17 residues. CDR1 and CDR2 from the germline V gene are LNHDA and SQIVND (reference sequence). J was trimmed by 9 bases and V by 1 base; bases with no gene match: 11.